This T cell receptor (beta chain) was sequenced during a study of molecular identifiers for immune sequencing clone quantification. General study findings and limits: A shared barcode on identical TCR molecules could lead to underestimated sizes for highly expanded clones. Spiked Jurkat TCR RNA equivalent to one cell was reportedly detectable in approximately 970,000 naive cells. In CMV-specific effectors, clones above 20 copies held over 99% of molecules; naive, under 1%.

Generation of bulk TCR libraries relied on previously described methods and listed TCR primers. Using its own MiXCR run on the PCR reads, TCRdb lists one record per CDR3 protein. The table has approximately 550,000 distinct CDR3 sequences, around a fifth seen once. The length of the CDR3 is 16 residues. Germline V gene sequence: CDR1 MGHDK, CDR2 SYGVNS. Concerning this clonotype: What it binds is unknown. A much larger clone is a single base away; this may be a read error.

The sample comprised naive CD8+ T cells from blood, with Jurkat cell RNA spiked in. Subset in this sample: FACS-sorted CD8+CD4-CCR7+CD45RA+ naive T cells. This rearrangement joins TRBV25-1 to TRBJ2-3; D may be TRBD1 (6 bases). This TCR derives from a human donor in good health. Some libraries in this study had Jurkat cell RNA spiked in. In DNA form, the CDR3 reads TGTGCCAGCAGTGAACCCGGGACATCTAGCACAGATATGCAGTATTTT. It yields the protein CASSEPGTSSTDMQYF. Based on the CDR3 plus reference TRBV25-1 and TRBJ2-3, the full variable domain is EADIYQTPRYLVIGTGKKITLECSQTMGHDKMYWYQQDPGMELHLIHYSYGVNSTEKGDLSSESTVSRIRTEHFPLTLESARPSHTSQYLCASSEPGTSSTDMQYFGPGTRLTVL.